One and the same sample provided the 28 T cell receptor beta chains below, sequenced in a study of T cell repertoires and HLA-DP antigens. No antigens are known for them. TCRdb's copy holds only in-frame clones and misses some; the assay was immunoSEQ multiplex PCR. This sample has around 70,000 clones, with around 80% found just once. The sequenced material came from CD4+ T cells from PBMCs. These receptors were obtained from a man aged 55 to 70 in good health and CMV-seronegative.

This chain uses TRBV18 with TRBJ1-1; 7 bases line up with TRBD1. The length of the CDR3 is 14 residues. CDR1 and CDR2 from the germline V gene are KGHSH and LQKENI. The J segment lost 2 bases and the V segment lost 4 bases, leaving 4 bases of the junction unmatched. DNA of the CDR3: TGTGCCAGCTCACGGGACAGAAAAAACACTGAAGCTTTCTTT. This translates into CASSRDRKNTEAFF.

This clone was recorded only once. This chain uses TRBV2 with TRBJ1-5, with D tentatively TRBD1 (6 bases). This CDR3 contains 14 residues. Germline lookup yields CDR1 SNHLY and CDR2 FYNNEI. V lost 1 base, J lost 7 bases, and 11 bases lay in between. The CDR3 coding sequence is TGTGCCAGCAGTGAAGAACAGGGCGGGCAGCCCCAGCATTTT. Protein: CASSEEQGGQPQHF.

The chain employs TRBV19 and TRBJ2-7; 11 positions agree with TRBD1. The J segment lost 7 bases and the V segment lost 6 bases, leaving 11 bases of the junction unmatched. The CDR3 spans 15 residues. Germline V gives CDR1 LNHDA, CDR2 SQIVND (reference sequence). The CDR3 spells CASSLVGTGGEEQYF. CDR3 nucleotide sequence: TGTGCCAGTAGCCTCGTCGGGACAGGGGGTGAGGAGCAGTACTTC.

The chain employs TRBV4-3 and TRBJ1-2, with D possibly matching TRBD1 (6 bases). Deletions cut 0 bases from V and 7 bases from J, with 12 bases between. CDR3 length equals 14 residues. Germline V CDR1 and CDR2: LGHNA, YSLEER. Here the CDR3 DNA reads TGCGCCAGCAGCCAAGAACCGGGGGCGACTGGCTACACCTTC. Its protein product is CASSQEPGATGYTF.

This clone was observed a few times. Distinct nucleotide sequences in the sample also encode this CDR3. CDR3 protein: CASSTGLAGTDTQYF. CDR3 sequence (DNA): TGTGCCAGTAGTACGGGACTAGCGGGCACAGATACGCAGTATTTT. The chain combines TRBV19 with TRBJ2-3, with 11 bases lining up with TRBD2. The CDR3 spans 15 residues. J gave up 1 base and V 4 bases, and 1 base lay outside the gene matches. The germline CDR1 and CDR2 sequences are LNHDA and SQIVND (reference sequence).

This rearrangement joins TRBV5-1 to TRBJ2-7; 7 bases match TRBD2. Germline V gives CDR1 SGHRS, CDR2 YFSETQ. The trim removed 2 bases at V and 2 bases at J, leaving 10 bases unmatched. The CDR3 is 16 amino acids. CDR3 bases: TGCGCCAGCAGCTTTCAGAGGCGGGAGTTCCCCTACGAGCAGTACGTC. It yields the protein CASSFQRREFPYEQYV.

The gene calls are TRBV5-1 and TRBJ2-5, with a tentative D call TRBD2 (6 bases). The CDR3 runs to 16 residues. From germline, CDR1 is SGHRS and CDR2 YFSETQ. Trimming removed 4 bases at V and 5 bases at J, with 21 bases between. DNA for the CDR3: TGCGCCAGCAGCCCCGCGCCCGGGACGGGGAGGGAGACCCAGTACTTC. Its protein is CASSPAPGTGRETQYF.

The J gene is TRBJ2-2, the V gene TRBV5-1; 10 nucleotides line up with TRBD2. Germline CDR1 and CDR2: SGHRS and YFSETQ. This CDR3 contains 15 residues. V was clipped by 2 bases and J by 5 bases; unmatched bases: 3. The CDR3 DNA sequence: TGCGCCAGCAGCTTCGCGACTAGCGGGACCGGGGAGCTGTTTTTT. Translation gives CASSFATSGTGELFF.

The chain uses TRBV9 and TRBJ2-3; the match to TRBD2 covers 10 bases. J was trimmed by 5 bases and V by 1 base; bases with no gene match: 7. This CDR3 comprises 16 residues. Germline V gene data show CDR1 as SGDLS and CDR2 as YYNGEE. CDR3 nucleotides: TGTGCCAGCAGCGTACAAAGCGGGAGGGCCGGAGATACGCAGTATTTT. Protein sequence: CASSVQSGRAGDTQYF.

The CDR3 loop reads CASSQEITGWSVGNQPQHF. CDR3 sequence (DNA): TGTGCCAGCAGCCAAGAGATTACAGGGTGGTCTGTGGGCAATCAGCCCCAGCATTTT. This rearrangement joins TRBV14 to TRBJ1-5, with D perhaps matching TRBD1 (6 bases). V was clipped by 0 bases and J by 2 bases, with 20 bases between them. The CDR3 consists of 19 residues. The germline gives CDR1 SGHDN, CDR2 FVKESK.

The V gene is TRBV6-5, the J gene TRBJ2-7, with 10 bases identical to TRBD1. The CDR3 totals 13 residues. The J segment lost 6 bases and the V segment lost 6 bases, leaving 5 bases of the junction unmatched. CDR1 is MNHEY and CDR2 is SVGAGI in the germline V gene. The CDR3 here is CASRLGTGVEQYF. The CDR3 DNA sequence: TGTGCCAGCAGGCTCGGGACAGGGGTCGAGCAGTACTTC.

The chain links TRBV7-2 to TRBJ2-1; TRBD2 matches at 9 bases. Germline trimming cut 7 bases from V and 4 bases from J; bases unmatched to any gene: 8. This CDR3 has 15 residues. The germline CDR1 and CDR2 sequences are SGHTA and FQGNSA. The CDR3 DNA reads as TGTGCCAGCACCCAGGGCGGGAGGGGGTACAATGAGCAGTTCTTC. Translating gives CASTQGGRGYNEQFF.

V gene TRBV18 combines with J gene TRBJ2-5, with D unresolved. Germline values: CDR1 KGHSH, CDR2 LQKENI. V was trimmed by 3 bases and J by 9 bases, leaving 14 bases between them. There are 13 residues in the CDR3. The CDR3 coding sequence is TGTGCCAGCTCACCTGGGAACACGGGCCCCCAGTACTTC. The encoded protein is CASSPGNTGPQYF.

This clone was detected only a few times. The chain employs TRBV11-3 and TRBJ2-1; TRBD1 agrees at 9 bases. Per the germline V gene, CDR1 is SGHNT and CDR2 is YENEEA. The CDR3 covers 14 residues. V gave up 4 bases and J gave up 7 bases; unmatched junction bases: 5. The CDR3 DNA sequence: TGTGCCAGCAGCTCCGGGACAGGGCGGAATGAGCAGTTCTTC. Translated, it gives CASSSGTGRNEQFF.

The chain has TRBV7-2 and TRBJ2-3; D gene ambiguous. Germline V CDR1 and CDR2: SGHTA, FQGNSA. This CDR3 comprises 13 residues. Trimming took off 5 bases at V and 6 bases at J, with 12 bases between the two ends. The CDR3 sequence is CASSATPMDTQYF. The DNA of the CDR3 is TGTGCCAGCAGCGCCACACCGATGGATACGCAGTATTTT.

The rearrangement links TRBV19 to TRBJ1-5; possible D gene TRBD1, 6 bases. CDR3 length equals 14 residues. V gave up 1 base and J gave up 4 bases, with 8 bases separating them. Germline V gene lookup returns CDR1 LNHDA and CDR2 SQIVND (reference sequence). For the CDR3, the DNA is TGTGCCAGTAGTATAGTGACAGGAAATCAGCCCCAGCATTTT. Its translation is CASSIVTGNQPQHF.

This chain joins TRBV7-3 and TRBJ2-3, with 8 bases that match TRBD2. J gave up 4 bases and V 5 bases, and 5 bases lay outside the gene matches. Germline CDR1 SGHTA, CDR2 FQGTGA. The CDR3 consists of 14 residues. The chain's CDR3 is CASSHSGMADTQYF. CDR3 sequence (DNA): TGTGCCAGCAGCCATAGCGGGATGGCAGATACGCAGTATTTT.

The rearrangement uses TRBV7-2 and TRBJ1-4; D may be TRBD1 (5 bases). Germline values: CDR1 SGHTA, CDR2 FQGNSA. The length of the CDR3 is 15 residues. Trimming took off 0 bases at V and 7 bases at J, with 12 bases between the two ends. The CDR3 nucleotides are TGTGCCAGCAGCTTAGCAGCGGGGGTAACTGAAAAACTGTTTTTT. Protein: CASSLAAGVTEKLFF.

The chain uses TRBV9 and TRBJ2-5; 10 nucleotides line up with TRBD2. J gave up 1 base and V 0 bases, and 9 bases lay outside the gene matches. The CDR3 contains 18 residues. Germline CDR1 reads SGDLS; CDR2 reads YYNGEE. The CDR3 DNA sequence: TGTGCCAGCAGCGTAGGTTTAGCGGGAGGACTACTCCAAGAGACCCAGTACTTC. As protein: CASSVGLAGGLLQETQYF.

V usage is TRBV5-6 and J usage is TRBJ1-2, with 10 bases identical to TRBD1. CDR1 and CDR2 (germline): SGHDT, YYEEEE. V trimming: 4 bases; J trimming: 8 bases; junction bases outside the gene matches: 8. This CDR3 comprises 14 residues. CDR3: CASSRGTGAWGYTF. The CDR3 DNA sequence: TGTGCCAGCAGCAGAGGGACAGGGGCTTGGGGCTACACCTTC.

V gene TRBV28 combines with J gene TRBJ1-4, with D perhaps matching TRBD1 (5 bases). Trimming removed 4 bases at V and 5 bases at J, with 11 bases between. In germline, CDR1 is MDHEN, CDR2 SYDVKM. The CDR3 loop spans 14 amino acids. The CDR3 region is CASSSQGGNEKLFF. In DNA, the CDR3 is TGTGCCAGCAGTTCCCAGGGTGGAAATGAAAAACTGTTTTTT.

The chain joins TRBV6-5 to TRBJ1-6, with D possibly TRBD1 on 6 matching bases. The V gene lost 6 bases and the J gene lost 7 bases, with 16 bases spanning the gap. From germline, CDR1 is MNHEY and CDR2 SVGAGI. The CDR3 is 15 amino acids. CDR3 in DNA: TGTGCCAGCAGGGGGGGCAGTTACTTAAATTCACCCCTCCACTTT. Its protein is CASRGGSYLNSPLHF.

The chain has TRBV6-5 and TRBJ2-3; TRBD1 is a possible D gene (5 bases). Trimming pared 4 bases from V and 0 bases from J, leaving 14 bases between. The CDR3 extends over 16 amino acids. The germline V gene encodes CDR1 MNHEY and CDR2 SVGAGI. The CDR3 sequence: CASSSLRQRSTDTQYF. The CDR3 region has the DNA TGTGCCAGCAGTTCCCTCCGACAGCGAAGCACAGATACGCAGTATTTT.

The V call is TRBV11-2, the J call TRBJ1-6; weak D call: TRBD1 (6 bases). The length of the CDR3 is 16 residues. Germline-derived CDR1 and CDR2 are SGHAT and FQNNGV. Trimming left V 5 bases short and J 2 bases short, with 13 bases between. In DNA form, the CDR3 reads TGTGCCAGCAGCAAAACACAGGGCCCCTATAATTCACCCCTCCACTTT. Residues: CASSKTQGPYNSPLHF. Variable domain in full (rest from reference TRBV11-2 and TRBJ1-6): EAGVAQSPRYKIIEKRQSVAFWCNPISGHATLYWYQQILGQGPKLLIQFQNNGVVDDSQLPKDRFSAERLKGVDSTLKIQPAKLEDSAVYLCASSKTQGPYNSPLHFGNGTRLTVT.

The J gene is TRBJ2-3, the V gene TRBV2, with 8 bases matching TRBD2. CDR1 and CDR2 (germline): SNHLY, FYNNEI. The V and J ends lost 7 bases and 1 base, in that order; junction bases with no gene match: 4. The CDR3 runs 14 residues. The CDR3 nucleotides are TGTGCCAGCAAAAGCGGGAGTGGCACAGATACGCAGTATTTT. Protein: CASKSGSGTDTQYF.

The J gene is TRBJ1-3, the V gene TRBV6-6; 7 bases agree with TRBD1. The germline gives CDR1 MNHNY, CDR2 SVGAGI (reference sequence). V lost 2 bases, J lost 4 bases, and 5 bases stayed unmatched. This CDR3 is built from 15 residues. The CDR3 DNA sequence: TGTGCCAGCAGTTACCCCGACAGGGCCGGAAACACCATATATTTT. Its translation: CASSYPDRAGNTIYF.

The CDR3: CASSPGRASPLHF. The CDR3 nucleotides read TGTGCCAGCAGTCCCGGGAGAGCTTCACCCCTCCACTTT. This chain links TRBV6-1 with TRBJ1-6, with D uncertain. Germline V gene sequence: CDR1 MNHNS, CDR2 SASEGT. The CDR3 sequence is 13 residues long. With 5 bases removed from V and 9 bases from J, the gap between germline ends came to 11 bases.

The chain recombines TRBV11-2 with TRBJ2-2; a weak D match, TRBD2 (5 bases). Germline-derived CDR1 and CDR2 are SGHAT and FQNNGV. The CDR3 contains 14 residues. The V end lost 1 base, the J end lost 9 bases, and 12 bases lay between the germline ends. CDR3 bases: TGTGCCAGCAGCTTAGTTATGAGGGCGAGGGAGCTGTTTTTT. This gives the protein CASSLVMRARELFF.